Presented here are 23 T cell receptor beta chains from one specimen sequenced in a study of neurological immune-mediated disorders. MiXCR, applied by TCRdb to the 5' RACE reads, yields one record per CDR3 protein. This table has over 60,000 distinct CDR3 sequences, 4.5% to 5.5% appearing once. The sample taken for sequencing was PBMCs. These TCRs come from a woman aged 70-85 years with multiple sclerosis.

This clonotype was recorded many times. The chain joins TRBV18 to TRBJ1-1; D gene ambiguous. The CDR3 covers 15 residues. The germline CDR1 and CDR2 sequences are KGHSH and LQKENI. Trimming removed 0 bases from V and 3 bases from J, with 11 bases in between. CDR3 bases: TGTGCCAGCTCACCACCGGGTCGACAAGACACTGAAGCTTTCTTT. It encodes CASSPPGRQDTEAFF.

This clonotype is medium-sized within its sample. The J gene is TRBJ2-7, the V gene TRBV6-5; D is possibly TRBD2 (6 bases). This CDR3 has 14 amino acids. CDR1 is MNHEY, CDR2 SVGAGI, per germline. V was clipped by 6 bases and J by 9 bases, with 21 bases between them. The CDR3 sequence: CASSLRDSRSRQYF. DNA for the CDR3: TGTGCCAGCAGCCTTCGGGACTCACGATCGCGGCAGTACTTC.

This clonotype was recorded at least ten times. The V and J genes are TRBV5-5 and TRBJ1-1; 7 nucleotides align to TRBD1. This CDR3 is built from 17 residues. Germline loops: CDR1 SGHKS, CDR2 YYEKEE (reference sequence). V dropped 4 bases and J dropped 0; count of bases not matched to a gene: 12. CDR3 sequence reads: CASSPPRGPVVNTEAFF. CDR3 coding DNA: TGTGCCAGCAGCCCCCCGAGGGGGCCTGTGGTGAACACTGAAGCTTTCTTT.

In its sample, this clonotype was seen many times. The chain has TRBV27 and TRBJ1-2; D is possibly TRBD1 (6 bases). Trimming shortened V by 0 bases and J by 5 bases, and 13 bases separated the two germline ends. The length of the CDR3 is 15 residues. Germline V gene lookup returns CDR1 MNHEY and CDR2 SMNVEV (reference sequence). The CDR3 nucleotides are TGTGCCAGCAGTTTATCTTTCGACAGGACTTATGGCTACACCTTC. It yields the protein CASSLSFDRTYGYTF.

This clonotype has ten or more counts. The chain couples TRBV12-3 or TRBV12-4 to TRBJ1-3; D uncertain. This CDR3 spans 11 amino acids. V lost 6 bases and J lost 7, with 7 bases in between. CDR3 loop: CASSLGNTIYF. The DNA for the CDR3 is TGTGCCAGCAGCCTCGGGAACACCATATATTTT.

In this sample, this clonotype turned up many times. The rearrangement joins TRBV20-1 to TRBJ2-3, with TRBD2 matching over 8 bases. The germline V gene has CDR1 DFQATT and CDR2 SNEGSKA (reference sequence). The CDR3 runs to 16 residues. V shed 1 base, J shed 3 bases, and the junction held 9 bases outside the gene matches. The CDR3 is CSARGPAGVGTDTQYF. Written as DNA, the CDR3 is TGCAGTGCTAGAGGTCCAGCGGGAGTCGGAACAGATACGCAGTATTTT.

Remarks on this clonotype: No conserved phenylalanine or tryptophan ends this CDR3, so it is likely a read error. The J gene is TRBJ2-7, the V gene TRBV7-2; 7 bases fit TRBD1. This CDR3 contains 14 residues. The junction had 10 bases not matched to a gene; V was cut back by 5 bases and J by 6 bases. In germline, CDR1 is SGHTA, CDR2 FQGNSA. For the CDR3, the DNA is TGTGCCAGCAGCCGAGACGGAAGGGGGCTCGAGCAGTACAAC. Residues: CASSRDGRGLEQYN.

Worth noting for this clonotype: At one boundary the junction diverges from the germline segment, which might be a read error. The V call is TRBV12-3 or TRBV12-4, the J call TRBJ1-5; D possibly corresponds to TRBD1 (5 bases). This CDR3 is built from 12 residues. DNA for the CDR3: TGTGCCAGCAGCCAGGGTTATCAGCCCCAGAATTTT. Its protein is CASSQGYQPQNF.

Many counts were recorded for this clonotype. CDR3 coding DNA: TGTGCCAGCAGTTCAGGGGATCGGAGCTATGGCTACACCTTC. Its protein is CASSSGDRSYGYTF. The chain carries TRBV6-5 and TRBJ1-2; perhaps TRBD1 as D (6 bases). The V and J ends lost 4 bases and 4 bases respectively, with 13 bases between them. CDR1 is MNHEY, CDR2 SVGAGI, per germline. This CDR3 is 14 amino acids long.

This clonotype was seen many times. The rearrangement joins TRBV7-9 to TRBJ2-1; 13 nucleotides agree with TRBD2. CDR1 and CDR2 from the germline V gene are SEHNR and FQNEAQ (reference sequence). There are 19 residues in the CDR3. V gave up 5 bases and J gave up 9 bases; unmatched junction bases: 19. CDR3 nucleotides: TGTGCCAGCAGCCCTCCCCTCGGACTAGCGGGAGCCCTCCCGGGTGAGCAGTTCTTC. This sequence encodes CASSPPLGLAGALPGEQFF.

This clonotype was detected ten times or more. CDR3 nucleotides: TGCAGTGCTAGCCGTGGACATGGGAGCTCCTACGAGCAGTACTTC. Amino acid sequence: CSASRGHGSSYEQYF. The rearrangement links TRBV20-1 to TRBJ2-7, with D perhaps matching TRBD1 or TRBD2 (5 bases each). From germline, CDR1 is DFQATT and CDR2 SNEGSKA (reference sequence). The V gene lost 3 bases and the J gene lost 0 bases, with 15 bases spanning the gap. CDR3 length: 15 amino acids.

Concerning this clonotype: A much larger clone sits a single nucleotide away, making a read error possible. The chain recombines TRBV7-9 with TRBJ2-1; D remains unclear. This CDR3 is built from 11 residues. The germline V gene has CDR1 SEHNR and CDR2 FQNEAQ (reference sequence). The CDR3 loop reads CDSTDYNEQFF. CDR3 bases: TGTGACAGCACCGACTACAATGAGCAGTTCTTC.

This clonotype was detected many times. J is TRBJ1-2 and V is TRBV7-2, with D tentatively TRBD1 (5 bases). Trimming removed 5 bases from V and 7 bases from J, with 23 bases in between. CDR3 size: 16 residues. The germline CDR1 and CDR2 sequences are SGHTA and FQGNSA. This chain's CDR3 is CASSTYNQGPKGGYTF. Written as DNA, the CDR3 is TGTGCCAGCAGCACCTACAACCAGGGACCTAAGGGTGGCTACACCTTC.

The CDR3 DNA reads as TGTGCCAGCAGTTTATACGCGACCGGGGAGCTGTTTTTT. This codes for CASSLYATGELFF. This chain uses TRBV28 with TRBJ2-2; no reliable D call. The CDR3 consists of 13 residues. The germline V gene has CDR1 MDHEN and CDR2 SYDVKM. V dropped 1 base and J dropped 5 bases, with 5 bases sitting between them.

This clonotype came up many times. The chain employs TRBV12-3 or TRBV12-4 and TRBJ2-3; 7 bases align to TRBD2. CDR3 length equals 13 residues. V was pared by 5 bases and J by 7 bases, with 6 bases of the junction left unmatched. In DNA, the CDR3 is TGTGCCAGCAGTAGGACGGGAGGACATACGCAGTATTTT. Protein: CASSRTGGHTQYF.

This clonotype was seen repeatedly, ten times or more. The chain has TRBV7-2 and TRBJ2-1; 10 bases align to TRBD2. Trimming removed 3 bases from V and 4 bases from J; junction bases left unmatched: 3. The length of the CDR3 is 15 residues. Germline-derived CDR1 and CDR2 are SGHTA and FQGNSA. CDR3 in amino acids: CASSLTSGYYNEQFF. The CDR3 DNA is TGTGCCAGCAGCTTGACTAGCGGGTATTACAATGAGCAGTTCTTC. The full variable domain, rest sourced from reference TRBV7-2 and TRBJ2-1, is GAGVSQSPSNKVTEKGKDVELRCDPISGHTALYWYRQSLGQGLEFLIYFQGNSAPDKSGLPSDRFSAERTGGSVSTLTIQRTQQEDSAVYLCASSLTSGYYNEQFFGPGTRLTVL.

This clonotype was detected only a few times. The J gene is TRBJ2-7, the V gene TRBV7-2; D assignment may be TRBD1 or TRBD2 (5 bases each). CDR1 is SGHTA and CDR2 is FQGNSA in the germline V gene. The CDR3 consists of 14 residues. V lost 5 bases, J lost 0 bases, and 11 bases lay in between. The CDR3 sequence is CASSLMGDSYEQYF. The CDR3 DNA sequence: TGTGCCAGCAGCCTGATGGGGGACTCCTACGAGCAGTACTTC.

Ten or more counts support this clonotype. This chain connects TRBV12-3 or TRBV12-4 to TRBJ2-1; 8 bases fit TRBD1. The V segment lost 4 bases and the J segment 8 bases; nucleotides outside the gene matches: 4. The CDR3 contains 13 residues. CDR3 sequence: CASSYLTGDEQFF. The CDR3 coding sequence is TGTGCCAGCAGTTACCTGACAGGGGATGAGCAGTTCTTC.

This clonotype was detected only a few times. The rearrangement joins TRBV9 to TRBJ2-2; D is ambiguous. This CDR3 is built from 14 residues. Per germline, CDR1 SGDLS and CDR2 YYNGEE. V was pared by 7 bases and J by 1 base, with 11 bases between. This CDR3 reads CASERNGNTGELFF. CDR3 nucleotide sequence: TGTGCCAGCGAAAGGAACGGGAACACCGGGGAGCTGTTTTTT.

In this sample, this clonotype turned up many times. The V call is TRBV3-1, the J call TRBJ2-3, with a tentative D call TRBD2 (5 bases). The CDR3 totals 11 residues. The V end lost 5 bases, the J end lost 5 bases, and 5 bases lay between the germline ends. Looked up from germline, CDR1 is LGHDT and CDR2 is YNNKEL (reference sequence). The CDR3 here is CASSEGDTQYF. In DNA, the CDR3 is TGTGCCAGCAGCGAGGGAGATACGCAGTATTTT.

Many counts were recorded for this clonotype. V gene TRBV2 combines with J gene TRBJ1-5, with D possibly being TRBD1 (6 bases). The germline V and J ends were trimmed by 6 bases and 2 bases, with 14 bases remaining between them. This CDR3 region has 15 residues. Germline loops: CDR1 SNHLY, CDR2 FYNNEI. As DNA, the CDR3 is TGTGCCAGCAGGTCGGGGACAAGTCGCAATCAGCCCCAGCATTTT. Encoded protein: CASRSGTSRNQPQHF.

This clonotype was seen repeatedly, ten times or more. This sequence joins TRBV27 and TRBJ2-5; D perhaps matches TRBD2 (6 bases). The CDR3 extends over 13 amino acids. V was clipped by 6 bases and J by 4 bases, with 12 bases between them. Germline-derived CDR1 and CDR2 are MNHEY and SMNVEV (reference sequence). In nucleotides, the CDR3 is TGTGCCAGCAGCCTGGTGGGACTAGAGACCCAGTACTTC. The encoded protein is CASSLVGLETQYF.

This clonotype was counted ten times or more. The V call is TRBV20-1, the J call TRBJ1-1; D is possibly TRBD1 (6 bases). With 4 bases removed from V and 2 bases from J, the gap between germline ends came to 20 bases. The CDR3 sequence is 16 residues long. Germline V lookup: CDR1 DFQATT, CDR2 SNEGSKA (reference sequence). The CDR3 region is CSAISSSPGANTEAFF. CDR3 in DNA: TGCAGTGCTATTAGTTCTAGTCCGGGGGCAAACACTGAAGCTTTCTTT.